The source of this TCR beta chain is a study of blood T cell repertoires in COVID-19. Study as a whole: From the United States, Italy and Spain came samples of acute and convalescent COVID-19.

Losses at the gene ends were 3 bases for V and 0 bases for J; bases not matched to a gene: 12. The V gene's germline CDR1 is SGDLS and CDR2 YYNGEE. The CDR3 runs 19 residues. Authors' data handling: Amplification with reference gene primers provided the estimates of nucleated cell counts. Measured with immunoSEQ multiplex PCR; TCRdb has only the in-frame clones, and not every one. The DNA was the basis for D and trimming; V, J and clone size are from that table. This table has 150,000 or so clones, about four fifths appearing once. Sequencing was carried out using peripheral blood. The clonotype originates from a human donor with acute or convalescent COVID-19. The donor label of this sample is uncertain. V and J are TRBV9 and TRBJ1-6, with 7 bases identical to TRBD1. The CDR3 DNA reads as TGTGCCAGCAGCGGCCCAGGGGAACAGGGGAACTCCTATAATTCACCCCTCCACTTT. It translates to CASSGPGEQGNSYNSPLHF.